Listed here are 8 T cell receptor beta chains from one sample, sequenced in a study of identical twins. TCRdb fed the 5' RACE reads into MiXCR, producing one record per CDR3 protein. This table has 400,000 to 650,000 distinct CDR3 sequences, 20% to 25% appearing once. These data were also filed under a second study, of T cells expressing NK-cell markers.

The source material was CD4+ T cells sorted from blood. These receptors were taken from a woman aged 18-29 years in good health.

This clonotype was counted only a few times. The chain uses TRBV20-1 and TRBJ2-3; perhaps D is TRBD1 or TRBD2 (5 bases each). Germline V gives CDR1 DFQATT, CDR2 SNEGSKA (reference sequence). Trimming stripped 1 base from V and 4 bases from J, with 15 bases between. The CDR3 is 15 amino acids. Written as DNA, the CDR3 is TGCAGTGCTAGAGGTGTAGCAGGGAGTCCAGATACGCAGTATTTT. This sequence encodes CSARGVAGSPDTQYF.

This clonotype was counted between two and nine times. The chain recombines TRBV12-3 or TRBV12-4 with TRBJ1-2; 8 bases map to TRBD1. CDR3 length equals 12 residues. Germline trimming cut 6 bases from V and 8 bases from J; bases unmatched to any gene: 5. The CDR3 DNA sequence: TGTGCCAGCAGAAGGACAGGGTCAGGCTACACCTTC. Its translation: CASRRTGSGYTF.

The V and J genes are TRBV6-1 and TRBJ2-7, with TRBD2 matching over 14 bases. The CDR3 consists of 17 residues. V dropped 7 bases and J dropped 1; count of bases not matched to a gene: 9. The V gene's germline CDR1 is MNHNS and CDR2 SASEGT. The CDR3 DNA follows: TGTGCCAGCACCGCCAGGACTAGCGGGAGGATTTCCTACGAGCAGTACTTC. Encoded protein: CASTARTSGRISYEQYF.

This clonotype was detected many times. The chain recombines TRBV12-3 or TRBV12-4 with TRBJ1-5; D perhaps matches TRBD1 (6 bases). The length of the CDR3 is 15 residues. V dropped 5 bases and J dropped 3 bases, with 14 bases sitting between them. CDR3 residues: CASSRPDSSNQPQHF. The CDR3 DNA follows: TGTGCCAGCAGTCGTCCGGACAGCTCCAATCAGCCCCAGCATTTT.

This chain uses TRBV9 with TRBJ2-5; TRBD2 matches 9 bases. The CDR3 runs to 14 residues. V was pared by 2 bases and J by 3 bases, with 2 bases of the junction left unmatched. CDR1 and CDR2 (germline): SGDLS, YYNGEE. The CDR3 region is CASSVPSGEETQYF. Here the CDR3 DNA reads TGTGCCAGCAGCGTTCCTAGCGGGGAAGAGACCCAGTACTTC.

This clonotype was observed a few times. The chain has TRBV19 and TRBJ2-7; TRBD2 aligns across 9 bases. V shed 5 bases and J 4 bases; nucleotides not matched to a gene: 9. Germline V CDR1 and CDR2: LNHDA, SQIVND (reference sequence). The CDR3 loop spans 15 amino acids. In nucleotides, the CDR3 is TGTGCCAGTAGTCTTACCGGGACTAGCAATTACGAGCAGTACTTC. Protein: CASSLTGTSNYEQYF.

This clonotype was observed a handful of times. The chain recombines TRBV20-1 with TRBJ2-7, with 9 bases identical to TRBD1. Germline CDR1 DFQATT, CDR2 SNEGSKA (reference sequence). The V gene end was trimmed by 5 bases and the J gene end by 3 bases; junction bases not matched to a gene: 5. This CDR3 region has 13 residues. The CDR3 DNA reads TGCAGTGCTGGGGACAGGGCCGACTACGAGCAGTACTTC. Its protein product is CSAGDRADYEQYF.

This clonotype has at least ten counts. The chain is built from TRBV6-5 and TRBJ2-7; 7 bases line up with TRBD1. Germline V gives CDR1 MNHEY, CDR2 SVGAGI. V dropped 6 bases and J dropped 7; count of bases not matched to a gene: 3. CDR3 length: 11 amino acids. CDR3 DNA sequence: TGTGCCAGCAGCCGGACAGGAGAGCAGTACTTC. Protein sequence: CASSRTGEQYF.